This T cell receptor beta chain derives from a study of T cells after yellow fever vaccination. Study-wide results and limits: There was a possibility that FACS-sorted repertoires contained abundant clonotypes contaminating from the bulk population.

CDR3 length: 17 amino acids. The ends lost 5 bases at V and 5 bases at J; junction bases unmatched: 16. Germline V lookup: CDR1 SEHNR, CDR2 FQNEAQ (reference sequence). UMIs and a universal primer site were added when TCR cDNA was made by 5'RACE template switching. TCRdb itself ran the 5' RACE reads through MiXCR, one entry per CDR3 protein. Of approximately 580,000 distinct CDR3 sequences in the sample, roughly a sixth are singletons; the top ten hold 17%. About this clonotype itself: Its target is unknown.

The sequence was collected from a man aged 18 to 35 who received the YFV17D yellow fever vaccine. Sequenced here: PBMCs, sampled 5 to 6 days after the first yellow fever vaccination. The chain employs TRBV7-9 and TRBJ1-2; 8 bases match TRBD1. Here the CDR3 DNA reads TGTGCCAGCAGCCGATACCGGGACAGGCTCCCAGAGTATGGCTACACCTTC. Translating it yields CASSRYRDRLPEYGYTF.